A selection of T cell receptor beta chains follows, all from one sample in a study of post-analysis software for immune sequencing data. Each CDR3 protein is one row after TCRdb ran MiXCR on the PCR reads. This sample has some 690,000 distinct CDR3 sequences; roughly 27% occur once, and the top ten carry roughly 0.54%. Input material: blood. These TCRs come from a girl between 10 and 17 years old with multiple sclerosis. CDR3s include the opening cysteine and the closing phenylalanine or tryptophan. Each record gives: CDR3 protein, CDR3 DNA, D gene, V gene, clone size, J gene. The D gene is left open where the match is weak. Clone size is not always given. Where it is, it says once, few, many or a class for expanded clones.

CDR3aa: CSTRDLWGPDTQYF; CDR3nt: TGCAGTACTAGAGATCTTTGGGGTCCAGATACGCAGTATTTT; d_gene: -; v_gene: TRBV20-1; abundance: few; j_gene: TRBJ2-3
CDR3aa: CASSDRIYPGQGEQETQYF; CDR3nt: TGTGCCAGCAGTGATCGGATTTATCCGGGACAGGGGGAACAAGAGACCCAGTACTTC; d_gene: TRBD1; v_gene: TRBV6-4; abundance: many; j_gene: TRBJ2-5
CDR3aa: CASSPPNRADTQYF; CDR3nt: TGTGCCAGCTCACCACCGAACCGGGCAGATACGCAGTATTTT; d_gene: -; v_gene: TRBV18; abundance: few; j_gene: TRBJ2-3
CDR3aa: CSARGLPSGSLHEQFF; CDR3nt: TGCAGTGCTAGAGGCCTTCCCAGCGGGAGTTTACATGAGCAGTTCTTC; d_gene: TRBD2; v_gene: TRBV20-1; abundance: -; j_gene: TRBJ2-1
CDR3aa: CASSYGVAGSSYNEQFF; CDR3nt: TGTGCCAGCAGCTATGGGGTAGCGGGGAGCTCCTACAATGAGCAGTTCTTC; d_gene: TRBD2; v_gene: TRBV7-2; abundance: few; j_gene: TRBJ2-1
CDR3aa: CATSDPGDRGTDTQYF; CDR3nt: TGTGCCACCAGTGACCCGGGCGACAGGGGCACAGATACGCAGTATTTT; d_gene: TRBD1; v_gene: TRBV24-1; abundance: -; j_gene: TRBJ2-3
CDR3aa: CASSAPRRGQETQYF; CDR3nt: TGCGCCAGCAGCGCCCCACGGAGGGGTCAAGAGACCCAGTACTTC; d_gene: -; v_gene: TRBV5-1; abundance: -; j_gene: TRBJ2-5
CDR3aa: CASSFSGPTTETQYF; CDR3nt: TGTGCCAGCAGCTTTTCAGGACCAACAACCGAGACCCAGTACTTC; d_gene: -; v_gene: TRBV5-4; abundance: -; j_gene: TRBJ2-5
CDR3aa: CSVPGRRLWLADTQYF; CDR3nt: TGCAGTGTCCCAGGGAGACGACTATGGCTCGCGGATACGCAGTATTTT; d_gene: -; v_gene: TRBV20-1; abundance: few; j_gene: TRBJ2-3
CDR3aa: CASTQGDFYGGYTF; CDR3nt: TGTGCCAGCACTCAAGGGGACTTCTACGGAGGCTACACCTTC; d_gene: -; v_gene: TRBV6-5; abundance: -; j_gene: TRBJ1-2
CDR3aa: CSVDPQDSGELFF; CDR3nt: TGCAGCGTTGACCCCCAGGATAGCGGGGAGCTGTTTTTT; d_gene: -; v_gene: TRBV29-1; abundance: few; j_gene: TRBJ2-2
CDR3aa: CASRQGGTSNQPQHF; CDR3nt: TGTGCCAGCCGACAGGGAGGAACCAGCAATCAGCCCCAGCATTTT; d_gene: TRBD1; v_gene: TRBV6-5; abundance: few; j_gene: TRBJ1-5
CDR3aa: CSAEDPAGGLSYEQYF; CDR3nt: TGCAGCGCCGAAGACCCAGCGGGGGGTCTATCCTACGAGCAGTACTTC; d_gene: TRBD2; v_gene: TRBV29-1; abundance: many; j_gene: TRBJ2-7
CDR3aa: CASSQASGGYEQFF; CDR3nt: TGTGCCAGCAGCCAAGCATCGGGTGGTTATGAGCAGTTCTTC; d_gene: -; v_gene: TRBV4-2; abundance: few; j_gene: TRBJ2-1
CDR3aa: CAISEGTSRTDTQYF; CDR3nt: TGTGCCATCAGTGAAGGGACTAGCAGGACAGATACGCAGTATTTT; d_gene: TRBD2; v_gene: TRBV10-3; abundance: -; j_gene: TRBJ2-3
CDR3aa: CASSQDTGDEQYF; CDR3nt: TGCGCCAGCAGCCAAGACACGGGCGACGAGCAGTACTTC; d_gene: -; v_gene: TRBV4-3; abundance: -; j_gene: TRBJ2-7
CDR3aa: CASSADSTDTQYF; CDR3nt: TGTGCCAGCAGTGCAGACAGCACAGATACGCAGTATTTT; d_gene: -; v_gene: TRBV6-5; abundance: many; j_gene: TRBJ2-3
CDR3aa: CASSPPFGEAKQYF; CDR3nt: TGTGCCAGCTCACCACCTTTCGGGGAGGCCAAGCAGTACTTC; d_gene: -; v_gene: TRBV18; abundance: -; j_gene: TRBJ2-4
CDR3aa: CASLKAGGVFNEQFF; CDR3nt: TGTGCCAGCCTGAAAGCGGGAGGGGTGTTTAATGAGCAGTTCTTC; d_gene: TRBD2; v_gene: TRBV7-8; abundance: -; j_gene: TRBJ2-1
CDR3aa: CASTNLLGQGTGANVLTF; CDR3nt: TGTGCCAGCACCAACCTGTTGGGACAGGGTACTGGGGCCAACGTCCTGACTTTC; d_gene: TRBD1; v_gene: TRBV7-9; abundance: -; j_gene: TRBJ2-6
CDR3aa: CASSPITGGSYEQYF; CDR3nt: TGTGCCAGCAGTCCTATCACAGGTGGCTCCTACGAGCAGTACTTC; d_gene: -; v_gene: TRBV27; abundance: -; j_gene: TRBJ2-7
CDR3aa: CASRRKGAGAKNIQYF; CDR3nt: TGTGCCAGCAGACGAAAGGGGGCGGGAGCCAAAAACATTCAGTACTTC; d_gene: TRBD1; v_gene: TRBV6-5; abundance: many; j_gene: TRBJ2-4
CDR3aa: CASSLAGTGEEQFF; CDR3nt: TGTGCCAGCAGCTTAGCAGGGACGGGTGAGGAGCAGTTCTTC; d_gene: -; v_gene: TRBV7-2; abundance: few; j_gene: TRBJ2-1
CDR3aa: CASSLNWAGLAGSEQYF; CDR3nt: TGTGCCAGCAGCTTAAATTGGGCCGGACTAGCGGGAAGCGAGCAGTACTTC; d_gene: TRBD2; v_gene: TRBV7-2; abundance: few; j_gene: TRBJ2-7
CDR3aa: CASSLVGRGSETPDQPQHF; CDR3nt: TGTGCCAGCAGCTTAGTGGGCAGGGGATCTGAGACCCCCGATCAGCCCCAGCATTTT; d_gene: -; v_gene: TRBV7-8; abundance: -; j_gene: TRBJ1-5
CDR3aa: CASSPGGFGYTF; CDR3nt: TGTGCCAGCAGCCCCGGAGGATTTGGCTACACCTTC; d_gene: -; v_gene: TRBV7-2; abundance: few; j_gene: TRBJ1-2
CDR3aa: CASSPKDHEQFF; CDR3nt: TGTGCCAGCAGTCCCAAAGATCATGAGCAGTTCTTC; d_gene: -; v_gene: TRBV6-2/TRBV6-3; abundance: -; j_gene: TRBJ2-1
CDR3aa: CASSSGLRLAAYNEQYF; CDR3nt: TGTGCCAGCAGCTCTGGACTAAGGCTAGCGGCCTACAATGAGCAGTACTTC; d_gene: TRBD2; v_gene: TRBV3-1; abundance: -; j_gene: TRBJ2-7
CDR3aa: CASSYNGFQETQYF; CDR3nt: TGTGCCAGCAGTTACAACGGATTTCAAGAGACCCAGTACTTC; d_gene: -; v_gene: TRBV6-5; abundance: -; j_gene: TRBJ2-5
CDR3aa: CSVGTEGYEQYF; CDR3nt: TGCAGCGTCGGGACAGAAGGTTACGAGCAGTACTTC; d_gene: TRBD1; v_gene: TRBV29-1; abundance: few; j_gene: TRBJ2-7
CDR3aa: CASSPGQGLNQPQHF; CDR3nt: TGTGCCAGCAGCCCGGGACAGGGGTTAAATCAGCCCCAGCATTTT; d_gene: TRBD1; v_gene: TRBV7-8; abundance: few; j_gene: TRBJ1-5
CDR3aa: CASSPWTSGRGGETQYF; CDR3nt: TGTGCCAGCTCACCGTGGACTAGCGGGAGAGGCGGAGAGACCCAGTACTTC; d_gene: TRBD2; v_gene: TRBV18; abundance: -; j_gene: TRBJ2-5
CDR3aa: CASSSGVGRAYEQYF; CDR3nt: TGTGCCAGCAGCTCGGGGGTTGGAAGGGCCTACGAGCAGTACTTC; d_gene: -; v_gene: TRBV27; abundance: -; j_gene: TRBJ2-7
CDR3aa: CASSYSFGAVQETQYF; CDR3nt: TGTGCCAGCAGTTACTCATTCGGGGCAGTCCAAGAGACCCAGTACTTC; d_gene: -; v_gene: TRBV6-5; abundance: -; j_gene: TRBJ2-5
CDR3aa: CSVERDTSYEQYF; CDR3nt: TGCAGCGTTGAGCGGGACACCTCCTACGAGCAGTACTTC; d_gene: -; v_gene: TRBV29-1; abundance: few; j_gene: TRBJ2-7
CDR3aa: CASSQGQGGYEQFF; CDR3nt: TGTGCCAGCAGCCAGGGACAGGGGGGCTATGAGCAGTTCTTC; d_gene: TRBD1; v_gene: TRBV3-1; abundance: -; j_gene: TRBJ2-1
CDR3aa: CSAHPGSILLSSYEQYF; CDR3nt: TGCAGTGCCCATCCGGGATCAATTCTCCTCAGCTCCTACGAGCAGTACTTC; d_gene: -; v_gene: TRBV20-1; abundance: few; j_gene: TRBJ2-7